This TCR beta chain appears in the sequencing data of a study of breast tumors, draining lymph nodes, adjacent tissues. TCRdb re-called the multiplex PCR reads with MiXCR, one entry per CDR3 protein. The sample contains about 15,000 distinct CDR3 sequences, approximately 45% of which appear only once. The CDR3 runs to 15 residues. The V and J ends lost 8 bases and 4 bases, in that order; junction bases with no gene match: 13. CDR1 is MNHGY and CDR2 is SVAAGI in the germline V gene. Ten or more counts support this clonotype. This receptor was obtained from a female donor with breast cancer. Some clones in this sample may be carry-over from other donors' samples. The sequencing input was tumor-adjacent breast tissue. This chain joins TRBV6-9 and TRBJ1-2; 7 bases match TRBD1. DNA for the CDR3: TGTGCCAGCTCATGGCTAACAGGGGATGGCTATGGCTACACCTTC. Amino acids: CASSWLTGDGYGYTF.